The 27 T cell receptor beta chains given below trace back to one sample, sequenced in a study of cytomegalovirus exposure and HLA in healthy donors. Sequenced by immunoSEQ multiplex PCR; TCRdb stores in-frame clones only, minus some. The sample consists of around 180,000 clones, more than 75% of them appearing once. The material sequenced was PBMCs. All receptors come from a woman aged 18 to 35 in good health and CMV-seronegative.

V is TRBV5-1 and J is TRBJ1-2; no clear D. There are 14 residues in the CDR3. Per germline, CDR1 SGHRS and CDR2 YFSETQ. V lost 3 bases to trimming and J lost 6 bases, with 15 bases between them. CDR3 loop: CASSWLRAENGYTF. The CDR3, as DNA: TGCGCCAGCAGCTGGCTGCGGGCAGAGAATGGCTACACCTTC.

The genes are TRBV5-4 and TRBJ2-7, with 9 bases identical to TRBD2. Trimming took 0 bases from V and 7 from J; bases not matched to a gene: 5. The germline CDR1 and CDR2 sequences are SGHNT and YYREEE (reference sequence). CDR3 length equals 14 residues. CDR3 DNA: TGTGCCAGCAGCTTGGTAGCGGGAGTTGAAGAGCAGTACTTC. Amino acids: CASSLVAGVEEQYF.

J is TRBJ2-6 and V is TRBV6-1, with a possible D match to TRBD2 (6 bases). This CDR3 region has 16 residues. Trimming took 2 bases from V and 4 from J, leaving 12 bases between them. Germline assignment: CDR1 MNHNS and CDR2 SASEGT. CDR3 amino acids: CASSERRVGGANVLTF. The CDR3 bases are TGTGCCAGCAGTGAAAGGAGGGTAGGCGGGGCCAACGTCCTGACTTTC.

V usage is TRBV25-1 and J usage is TRBJ1-3; D remains unclear. The CDR3 sequence is 16 residues long. Per germline, CDR1 MGHDK and CDR2 SYGVNS. Trimming stripped 6 bases from V and 4 bases from J, with 19 bases between. The CDR3 here is CASSDFRGYSGNTIYF. CDR3 sequence (DNA): TGTGCCAGCAGCGACTTTCGTGGATACTCCGGAAACACCATATATTTT. The complete variable domain, with remaining parts taken from reference TRBV25-1 and TRBJ1-3, reads EADIYQTPRYLVIGTGKKITLECSQTMGHDKMYWYQQDPGMELHLIHYSYGVNSTEKGDLSSESTVSRIRTEHFPLTLESARPSHTSQYLCASSDFRGYSGNTIYFGEGSWLTVV.

The chain uses TRBV11-2 and TRBJ2-3; a possible D gene is TRBD1 (5 bases). Germline V lookup: CDR1 SGHAT, CDR2 FQNNGV. Trimming shortened V by 5 bases and J by 0 bases, and 9 bases separated the two germline ends. The CDR3 sequence is 14 residues long. CDR3 region: CASSLGHSTDTQYF. The CDR3 DNA reads TGTGCCAGCAGCCTAGGACACAGCACAGATACGCAGTATTTT.

The chain employs TRBV27 and TRBJ1-1, with a possible D match to TRBD1 (6 bases). The ends were cut back, 4 bases at V and 3 bases at J, with 9 bases in the middle. Germline CDR1 is MNHEY and CDR2 is SMNVEV (reference sequence). The CDR3 totals 13 residues. CDR3 amino acids: CASSSHRDTEAFF. The CDR3 bases are TGTGCCAGCAGTTCCCACAGGGACACTGAAGCTTTCTTT.

The chain recombines TRBV5-1 with TRBJ1-5, with a possible D match to TRBD1 (5 bases). Trimming took off 0 bases at V and 3 bases at J, with 7 bases between the two ends. The CDR3 covers 14 residues. Germline CDR1 is SGHRS and CDR2 is YFSETQ. In nucleotides, the CDR3 is TGCGCCAGCAGCTTGGCGGGGGTCAATCAGCCCCAGCATTTT. Protein sequence: CASSLAGVNQPQHF.

V and J are TRBV5-1 and TRBJ2-2, with a tentative D call TRBD1 (6 bases). The CDR3 covers 17 residues. The V gene lost 0 bases and the J gene lost 5 bases, with 17 bases spanning the gap. Per germline, CDR1 SGHRS and CDR2 YFSETQ. The CDR3 protein is CASSLVLGARPTGELFF. CDR3 bases: TGCGCCAGCAGCTTGGTACTGGGGGCCCGACCAACCGGGGAGCTGTTTTTT.

V usage is TRBV25-1 and J usage is TRBJ1-1, with 8 bases matching TRBD1. V shed 6 bases, J shed 1 base, and the junction held 10 bases outside the gene matches. Germline CDR1 and CDR2: MGHDK and SYGVNS. The CDR3 has 16 residues. The CDR3 DNA reads as TGTGCCAGCAGCCCAGGGACAGGAGGATCGAACACTGAAGCTTTCTTT. It codes for CASSPGTGGSNTEAFF.

This clone was seen many times. CDR3 nucleotides: TGTGCCAGCAGCTCCCCAGGAGGTGGAGTGGGCCCCCAGCATTTT. Amino acid sequence: CASSSPGGGVGPQHF. The chain is built from TRBV7-9 and TRBJ1-5; the D is unclear. The CDR3 sequence is 15 residues long. Germline values: CDR1 SEHNR, CDR2 FQNEAQ (reference sequence). V was pared by 4 bases and J by 10 bases, with 20 bases between. The variable domain in full, completed from reference TRBV7-9 and TRBJ1-5, reads DTGVSQNPRHKITKRGQNVTFRCDPISEHNRLYWYRQTLGQGPEFLTYFQNEAQLEKSRLLSDRFSAERPKGSFSTLEIQRTEQGDSAMYLCASSSPGGGVGPQHFGDGTRLSIL.

The V call is TRBV11-2, the J call TRBJ2-5, with D uncertain. Trimming removed 5 bases from V and 2 bases from J, with 6 bases in between. Germline V CDR1 and CDR2: SGHAT, FQNNGV. The CDR3 is 12 residues long. DNA of the CDR3: TGTGCCAGCAGCACATATCAAGAGACCCAGTACTTC. Its translation: CASSTYQETQYF.

This sequence joins TRBV6-1 and TRBJ1-1; D call uncertain. The germline V gene has CDR1 MNHNS and CDR2 SASEGT. Trimming removed 2 bases from V and 8 bases from J, with 15 bases in between. The CDR3 has 14 amino acids. CDR3 loop: CASSEFGRTTEAFF. The CDR3 bases are TGTGCCAGCAGTGAATTTGGCAGAACCACCGAAGCTTTCTTT.

This sequence joins TRBV11-2 and TRBJ2-1; 7 nucleotides match TRBD2. Looked up from germline, CDR1 is SGHAT and CDR2 is FQNNGV. Unmatched junction bases numbered 5, after V lost 0 bases and J lost 9 bases. This CDR3 has 14 residues. The CDR3 DNA reads TGTGCCAGCAGCTTAGAGCGGGGGAGGGTTGAGCAGTTCTTC. Translated: CASSLERGRVEQFF.

The rearrangement links TRBV10-3 to TRBJ2-7, with 11 bases matching TRBD2. This CDR3 is built from 12 residues. Losses at the gene ends were 7 bases for V and 6 bases for J; bases not matched to a gene: 2. CDR1 is ENHRY, CDR2 SYGVKD, per germline. CDR3 protein: CAIIGLAGEQYF. Written as DNA, the CDR3 is TGTGCCATCATCGGACTAGCGGGCGAGCAGTACTTC.

This sequence joins TRBV10-3 and TRBJ2-1; D ambiguous. V gave up 3 bases and J gave up 2 bases, with 2 bases separating them. CDR3 length equals 12 residues. Germline loops: CDR1 ENHRY, CDR2 SYGVKD. As DNA, the CDR3 is TGTGCCATCAGTGACGCCTACAATGAGCAGTTCTTC. Translating it yields CAISDAYNEQFF.

The chain links TRBV29-1 to TRBJ1-1; TRBD1 might be the D (6 bases). From germline, CDR1 is SQVTM and CDR2 ANQGSEA. This CDR3 has 14 residues. V was trimmed by 1 base and J by 4 bases, leaving 13 bases between them. The CDR3 nucleotides are TGCAGCGTTGAAGTAAGCAGGGGTTTCACTGAAGCTTTCTTT. Its protein product is CSVEVSRGFTEAFF.

CDR3 sequence (DNA): TGTGCCACCAGCAGGAAAATAGAGAGCAATCAGCCCCAGCATTTT. It yields the protein CATSRKIESNQPQHF. The rearrangement links TRBV15 to TRBJ1-5; D is unclear. This CDR3 spans 15 amino acids. The ends were cut back, 3 bases at V and 1 base at J, with 10 bases in the middle. CDR1 and CDR2 (germline): LNHNV, YYDKDF (reference sequence).

This clone was seen more than once but under ten times. The J gene is TRBJ2-2, the V gene TRBV30; D perhaps matches TRBD2 (6 bases). Between the trimmed V and J ends, which lost 2 bases and 6 bases, there was a span of 13 bases. Germline V lookup: CDR1 GTSNPN, CDR2 SVGIG (reference sequence). The CDR3 loop spans 14 amino acids. The CDR3 sequence is CAWSSGGGSGELFF. The DNA for the CDR3 is TGTGCCTGGAGTAGTGGTGGGGGGTCCGGGGAGCTGTTTTTT.

The chain links TRBV7-9 to TRBJ1-1; D is unresolved. The CDR3 covers 14 residues. Between the trimmed V and J ends, which lost 4 bases and 1 base, there was a span of 10 bases. The germline gives CDR1 SEHNR, CDR2 FQNEAQ (reference sequence). CDR3 nucleotide sequence: TGTGCCAGCAGCTCCGGCGGGCCGAACACTGAAGCTTTCTTT. Its protein product is CASSSGGPNTEAFF.

In its sample, this clone was seen many times. J is TRBJ2-7 and V is TRBV4-2; TRBD2 might be the D (6 bases). The ends were cut back, 2 bases at V and 0 bases at J, with 20 bases in the middle. Germline values: CDR1 LGHNA, CDR2 YNFKEQ. The length of the CDR3 is 18 residues. CDR3 amino acids: CASSQHTSLGEPSYEQYF. The DNA of the CDR3 is TGTGCCAGCAGCCAACATACTAGCTTGGGGGAGCCCTCCTACGAGCAGTACTTC.

This chain joins TRBV6-6 and TRBJ1-2; 7 nucleotides line up with TRBD1. With 6 bases clipped from V and 5 bases from J, the junction kept 9 bases outside the gene matches. The germline gives CDR1 MNHNY, CDR2 SVGAGI (reference sequence). The CDR3 extends over 14 amino acids. CDR3 sequence: CASSGDRLGYGYTF. CDR3 nucleotide sequence: TGTGCCAGCAGCGGGGACAGATTAGGGTATGGCTACACCTTC.

The J gene is TRBJ1-2, the V gene TRBV15, with 9 positions matching TRBD1. J gave up 7 bases and V 0 bases, and 6 bases lay outside the gene matches. In germline, CDR1 is LNHNV, CDR2 YYDKDF (reference sequence). The CDR3 length is 15 residues. CDR3 in DNA: TGTGCCACCAGCAGAGATAGGGACAGGGCATTTGGCTACACCTTC. Amino acid sequence: CATSRDRDRAFGYTF.

The V gene is TRBV11-2, the J gene TRBJ2-1; no reliable D call. This CDR3 region has 12 residues. V shed 4 bases and J shed 4 bases, with 5 bases lying between them. CDR1 and CDR2 from the germline V gene are SGHAT and FQNNGV. DNA of the CDR3: TGTGCCAGCAGCTCGACATACAATGAGCAGTTCTTC. This translates into CASSSTYNEQFF.

This clone came up once. The chain has TRBV9 and TRBJ2-2, with TRBD2 as a possible D gene (7 bases). CDR1 and CDR2 from the germline V gene are SGDLS and YYNGEE. V was trimmed by 1 base and J by 0 bases, leaving 22 bases between them. The CDR3 loop spans 20 amino acids. CDR3 protein: CASSVRPGRGAGSNTGELFF. The DNA for the CDR3 is TGTGCCAGCAGCGTACGCCCGGGACGGGGGGCAGGGTCGAACACCGGGGAGCTGTTTTTT.

This clone is a singleton in its sample. The chain links TRBV9 to TRBJ1-3, with 7 bases matching TRBD1. The CDR3 is 14 residues long. After removal of 0 bases from V and 3 bases from J, the junction contained 0 bases not matched to a gene. The germline V gene encodes CDR1 SGDLS and CDR2 YYNGEE. CDR3 nucleotide sequence: TGTGCCAGCAGCGTAGGGGACAGTGGAAACACCATATATTTT. Translation gives CASSVGDSGNTIYF.

The genes are TRBV5-6 and TRBJ1-4; maybe TRBD1 (5 bases). Germline CDR1 SGHDT, CDR2 YYEEEE. Trimming removed 2 bases at V and 1 base at J, with 9 bases between. The CDR3 is 15 residues long. The CDR3 here is CASSLGDLTNEKLFF. As DNA, the CDR3 is TGTGCCAGCAGCTTAGGGGATTTAACTAATGAAAAACTGTTTTTT.

This chain uses TRBV5-1 with TRBJ2-7, with 9 bases that match TRBD1. CDR1 and CDR2 (germline): SGHRS, YFSETQ. V shed 3 bases, J shed 3 bases, and the junction held 4 bases outside the gene matches. This CDR3 spans 14 amino acids. The DNA of the CDR3 is TGCGCCAGCAGCTCGACAGGGGGTGGCTACGAGCAGTACTTC. Translated, it gives CASSSTGGGYEQYF.